One and the same sample provided the 21 T cell receptor beta chains below, sequenced in a study of cytomegalovirus exposure and HLA in healthy donors. Researchers ran the PCR with 60 Vbeta and 13 Jbeta primers. Sequencing was performed with immunoSEQ multiplex PCR; in TCRdb, only in-frame clones are kept and a portion is missing. The table includes around 120,000 clones, approximately 74% detected once. Source material: PBMCs. The origin of the receptors is a woman aged 45-59 years in good health and CMV-seropositive.

The chain has TRBV19 and TRBJ1-1; tentatively, D is TRBD1 (5 bases). This CDR3 region has 14 residues. Trimming stripped 4 bases from V and 1 base from J, with 10 bases between. Germline loops: CDR1 LNHDA, CDR2 SQIVND (reference sequence). The CDR3: CASSNQGGNTEAFF. The CDR3, as DNA: TGTGCCAGTAGTAATCAGGGAGGGAACACTGAAGCTTTCTTT.

V is TRBV18 and J is TRBJ2-5; tentatively, D is TRBD2 (5 bases). The CDR3 has 14 residues. Trimming left V 4 bases short and J 3 bases short, with 12 bases between. The V gene's germline CDR1 is KGHSH and CDR2 LQKENI. The DNA for the CDR3 is TGTGCCAGCTCACTTCTGGACTCAAAAGAGACCCAGTACTTC. Residues: CASSLLDSKETQYF. Filled out from reference TRBV18 and TRBJ2-5, the complete variable domain reads NAGVMQNPRHLVRRRGQEARLRCSPMKGHSHVYWYRQLPEEGLKFMVYLQKENIIDESGMPKERFSAEFPKEGPSILRIQQVVRGDSAAYFCASSLLDSKETQYFGPGTRLLVL.

Of note for this clone: Other DNA sequences in this sample translate to the same CDR3. The chain has TRBV18 and TRBJ2-7, with 8 nucleotides matching TRBD1. The CDR3 contains 14 residues. Germline CDR1 KGHSH, CDR2 LQKENI. J gave up 3 bases and V 3 bases, and 4 bases lay outside the gene matches. The CDR3 DNA follows: TGTGCCAGCTCACCGGGGACAGGTAGCTACGAGCAGTACTTC. This encodes CASSPGTGSYEQYF.

The V and J genes are TRBV28 and TRBJ1-5, with a weak D call TRBD1 (6 bases). V was cut by 4 bases and J by 0 bases, with 10 bases left in between. The germline V gene has CDR1 MDHEN and CDR2 SYDVKM. The length of the CDR3 is 15 residues. The DNA for the CDR3 is TGTGCCAGCAGTTGGGGGCGGTATAGCAATCAGCCCCAGCATTTT. It is translated as CASSWGRYSNQPQHF.

The chain is built from TRBV9 and TRBJ2-1; TRBD2 might be the D (5 bases). Trimming cost V 2 bases and J 0 bases, with 12 bases left between them. This CDR3 has 16 amino acids. From germline, CDR1 is SGDLS and CDR2 YYNGEE. The CDR3 spells CASSVGERPSYNEQFF. CDR3 nucleotides: TGTGCCAGCAGCGTCGGGGAACGCCCCTCCTACAATGAGCAGTTCTTC.

The chain uses TRBV19 and TRBJ2-1; TRBD1 matches at 7 bases. The V and J ends lost 5 bases and 2 bases, in that order; junction bases with no gene match: 6. CDR3 size: 15 residues. Germline loops: CDR1 LNHDA, CDR2 SQIVND (reference sequence). The CDR3 nucleotides read TGTGCCAGTAGTCAGGTGCAGGGGGCCTACAATGAGCAGTTCTTC. Translating gives CASSQVQGAYNEQFF.

J is TRBJ1-6 and V is TRBV12-5, with 8 bases aligning to TRBD1. V shed 4 bases, J shed 0 bases, and the junction held 11 bases outside the gene matches. CDR3 length: 19 residues. CDR1 LGHNT and CDR2 FRNRAP come from the germline V gene. The CDR3 is CASGSSQGADFSYNSPLHF. Here the CDR3 DNA reads TGTGCTAGTGGTTCATCCCAGGGGGCTGACTTCTCCTATAATTCACCCCTCCACTTT.

The chain combines TRBV2 with TRBJ2-1; perhaps TRBD1 as D (7 bases). CDR1 SNHLY and CDR2 FYNNEI come from the germline V gene. The CDR3 is 16 residues long. Trimming took off 6 bases at V and 1 base at J, with 16 bases between the two ends. CDR3 DNA sequence: TGTGCCAGCAGGCCCAGCAGGGGGGCGTCCTACAATGAGCAGTTCTTC. This gives the protein CASRPSRGASYNEQFF.

The chain uses TRBV5-5 and TRBJ1-4; tentatively, D is TRBD1 (5 bases). Trimming removed 4 bases at V and 4 bases at J, with 11 bases between. Germline V gene data show CDR1 as SGHKS and CDR2 as YYEKEE (reference sequence). CDR3 length equals 14 residues. The CDR3 DNA is TGTGCCAGCAGCGAACAGGCATTTAATGAAAAACTGTTTTTT. It yields the protein CASSEQAFNEKLFF. Using reference TRBV5-5 and TRBJ1-4 for the parts outside the CDR3, the full variable domain is DAGVTQSPTHLIKTRGQQVTLRCSPISGHKSVSWYQQVLGQGPQFIFQYYEKEERGRGNFPDRFSARQFPNYSSELNVNALLLGDSALYLCASSEQAFNEKLFFGSGTQLSVL.

The genes are TRBV10-3 and TRBJ2-1; TRBD2 aligns across 12 bases. Germline V gives CDR1 ENHRY, CDR2 SYGVKD. The CDR3 has 15 residues. V shed 6 bases and J 5 bases; nucleotides not matched to a gene: 5. The CDR3 protein is CAISRTSGENNEQFF. CDR3 sequence (DNA): TGTGCCATCAGCCGGACTAGCGGGGAAAACAATGAGCAGTTCTTC.

This clone was detected only once. V gene TRBV5-1 combines with J gene TRBJ1-3; unclear D gene. Trimming left V 1 base short and J 0 bases short, with 11 bases between. This CDR3 contains 16 residues. Germline lookup yields CDR1 SGHRS and CDR2 YFSETQ. In nucleotides, the CDR3 is TGCGCCAGCAGCTTGTCAAGCGGGAGCTCTGGAAACACCATATATTTT. Translating it yields CASSLSSGSSGNTIYF.

This clone was seen repeatedly, ten times or more. The chain couples TRBV2 to TRBJ1-1; D ambiguous. The ends were cut back, 5 bases at V and 5 bases at J, with 15 bases in the middle. This CDR3 is built from 14 residues. CDR1 is SNHLY and CDR2 is FYNNEI in the germline V gene. The chain's CDR3 is CASSTKNRGTEAFF. The CDR3 coding sequence is TGTGCCAGCAGTACTAAAAATCGTGGTACTGAAGCTTTCTTT.

This clone was recorded a few times. This chain connects TRBV7-2 to TRBJ2-7; 7 bases are shared with TRBD1. V dropped 5 bases and J dropped 1; count of bases not matched to a gene: 5. This CDR3 has 14 amino acids. The germline gives CDR1 SGHTA, CDR2 FQGNSA. Here the CDR3 DNA reads TGTGCCAGCAGCCTCTGGGACAGATCCTACGAGCAGTACTTC. It translates to CASSLWDRSYEQYF.

The chain has TRBV30 and TRBJ1-6, with unresolved D. This CDR3 is 13 amino acids long. In germline, CDR1 is GTSNPN, CDR2 SVGIG (reference sequence). Trimming cost V 5 bases and J 9 bases, with 14 bases left between them. CDR3 loop: CAWGRSGGSPLHF. CDR3 nucleotide sequence: TGTGCCTGGGGCAGGTCCGGAGGTTCACCCCTCCACTTT.

V is TRBV29-1 and J is TRBJ2-3; D possibly corresponds to TRBD2 (6 bases). This CDR3 has 16 residues. Trimming left V 4 bases short and J 5 bases short, with 22 bases between. Germline V CDR1 and CDR2: SQVTM, ANQGSEA. The CDR3 loop is CSVGEPGSGGVDTQYF. The CDR3 coding sequence is TGCAGCGTTGGGGAACCCGGGAGCGGTGGAGTAGATACGCAGTATTTT.

The J gene is TRBJ2-5, the V gene TRBV28, with TRBD2 matching over 7 bases. The CDR3 contains 15 residues. V lost 4 bases to trimming and J lost 3 bases; unmatched junction nucleotides: 8. Germline V gene data show CDR1 as MDHEN and CDR2 as SYDVKM. The CDR3 coding sequence is TGTGCCAGCAGTTCCGGGGGGACGATGAAAGAGACCCAGTACTTC. It codes for CASSSGGTMKETQYF.

The chain is built from TRBV6-5 and TRBJ1-2, with D possibly TRBD1 on 6 matching bases. The V gene lost 4 bases and the J gene lost 3 bases, with 12 bases spanning the gap. CDR1 is MNHEY, CDR2 SVGAGI, per germline. CDR3 size: 14 residues. The CDR3 region has the DNA TGTGCCAGCAGTTTATCGGACAGTTACTATGGCTACACCTTC. Its protein product is CASSLSDSYYGYTF.

The V and J genes are TRBV6-1 and TRBJ2-2; D not resolved. Trimming removed 6 bases at V and 0 bases at J, with 5 bases between. The CDR3 contains 13 residues. Germline CDR1 reads MNHNS; CDR2 reads SASEGT. CDR3: CASRQANTGELFF. The DNA for the CDR3 is TGTGCCAGCAGGCAGGCGAACACCGGGGAGCTGTTTTTT.

This chain connects TRBV29-1 to TRBJ2-3; TRBD1 matches 7 bases. This CDR3 region has 16 residues. Trimming at V came to 5 bases and at J to 0 bases, leaving 11 bases not matched to a gene. Germline V gives CDR1 SQVTM, CDR2 ANQGSEA. The CDR3 coding sequence is TGCAGCGTTTTACCCCGGGACAGACGAAGCACAGATACGCAGTATTTT. This translates into CSVLPRDRRSTDTQYF.

The rearrangement uses TRBV28 and TRBJ1-1; 7 bases align to TRBD1. After removal of 5 bases from V and 1 base from J, the junction contained 7 bases not matched to a gene. The CDR3 spans 15 residues. Germline V gene sequence: CDR1 MDHEN, CDR2 SYDVKM. The CDR3 coding sequence is TGTGCCAGCAGTCCTTTGGGACAGTCGAACACTGAAGCTTTCTTT. Amino acid sequence: CASSPLGQSNTEAFF.

The chain uses TRBV5-1 and TRBJ2-1; the D gene is possibly TRBD2 (6 bases). V lost 4 bases to trimming and J lost 6 bases, with 17 bases between them. The CDR3 contains 15 residues. Germline CDR1 SGHRS, CDR2 YFSETQ. The chain's CDR3 is CASSAEGSHLNEQFF. In nucleotides, the CDR3 is TGCGCCAGCAGCGCGGAGGGGAGCCACCTCAATGAGCAGTTCTTC.